This T cell receptor beta chain was retrieved from a study of identical twins. In TCRdb, the 5' RACE reads were re-called with MiXCR into one record per CDR3 protein. This sample yields around 1.7 million distinct CDR3 sequences, of which under 35% are seen a single time; about 0.27% belongs to the top ten. Germline V CDR1 and CDR2: MNHNY, SVGAGI (reference sequence). The ends lost 6 bases at V and 2 bases at J; junction bases unmatched: 6. The CDR3 totals 14 residues. Healthy Caucasians alone served as donors. Study-level results: Among out-of-frame alpha sequences shared by twins, low generation probability occurred in excess. The conclusions drew on cross-sectional statistical analysis instead of tracking the same donors. Modelling approaches yielded underestimates of out-of-frame TCR alpha sharing between monozygotic twins.

Comments on this clonotype: No antigen is known for it.

The V and J genes are TRBV6-6 and TRBJ1-2; 7 nucleotides agree with TRBD1. This receptor was identified in a newborn girl in good health. The sample comprised cord blood. CDR3 in DNA: TGTGCCAGCAGGTGGACAGGACGAAACTATGGCTACACCTTC. Translating it yields CASRWTGRNYGYTF.